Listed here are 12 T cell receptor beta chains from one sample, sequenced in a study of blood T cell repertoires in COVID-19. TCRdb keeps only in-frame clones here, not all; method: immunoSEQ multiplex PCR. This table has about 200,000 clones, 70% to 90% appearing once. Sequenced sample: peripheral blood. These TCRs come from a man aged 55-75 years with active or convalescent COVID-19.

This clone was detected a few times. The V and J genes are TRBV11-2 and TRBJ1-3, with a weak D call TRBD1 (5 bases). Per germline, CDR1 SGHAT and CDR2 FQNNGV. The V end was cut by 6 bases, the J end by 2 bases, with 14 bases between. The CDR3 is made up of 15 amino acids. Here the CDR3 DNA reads TGTGCCAGCAGGTCCTGGGGAGGGGCTGGAAACACCATATATTTT. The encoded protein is CASRSWGGAGNTIYF. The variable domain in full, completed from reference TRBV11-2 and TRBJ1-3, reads EAGVAQSPRYKIIEKRQSVAFWCNPISGHATLYWYQQILGQGPKLLIQFQNNGVVDDSQLPKDRFSAERLKGVDSTLKIQPAKLEDSAVYLCASRSWGGAGNTIYFGEGSWLTVV.

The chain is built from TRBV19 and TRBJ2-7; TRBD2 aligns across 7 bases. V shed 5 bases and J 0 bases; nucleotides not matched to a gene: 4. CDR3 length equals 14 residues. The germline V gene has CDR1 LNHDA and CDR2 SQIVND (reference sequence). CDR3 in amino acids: CASSVSGNSYEQYF. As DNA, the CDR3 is TGTGCCAGTAGTGTGAGCGGGAACTCCTACGAGCAGTACTTC.

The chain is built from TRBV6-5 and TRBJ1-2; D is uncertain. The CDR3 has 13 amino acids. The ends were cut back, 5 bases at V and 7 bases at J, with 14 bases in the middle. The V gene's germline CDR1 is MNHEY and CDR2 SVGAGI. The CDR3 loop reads CASSHPQAGGYTF. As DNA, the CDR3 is TGTGCCAGCAGTCACCCCCAGGCTGGTGGCTACACCTTC.

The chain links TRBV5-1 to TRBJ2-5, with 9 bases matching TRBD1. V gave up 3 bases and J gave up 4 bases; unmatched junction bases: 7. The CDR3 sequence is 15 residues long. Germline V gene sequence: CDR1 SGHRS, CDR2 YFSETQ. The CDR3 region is CASSSWTGEAETQYF. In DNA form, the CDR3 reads TGCGCCAGCAGCTCATGGACAGGGGAGGCAGAGACCCAGTACTTC.

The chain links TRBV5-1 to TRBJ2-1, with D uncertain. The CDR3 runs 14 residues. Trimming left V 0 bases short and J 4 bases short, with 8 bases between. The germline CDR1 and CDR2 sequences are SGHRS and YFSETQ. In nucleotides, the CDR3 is TGCGCCAGCAGCTTGGGAATAGTATACAATGAGCAGTTCTTC. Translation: CASSLGIVYNEQFF.

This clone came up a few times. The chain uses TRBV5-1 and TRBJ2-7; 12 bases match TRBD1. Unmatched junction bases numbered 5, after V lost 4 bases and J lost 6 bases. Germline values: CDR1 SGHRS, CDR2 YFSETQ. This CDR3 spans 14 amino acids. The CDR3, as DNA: TGCGCCAGCAGCGCCGGGACAGGGGGCGGCGAGCAGTACTTC. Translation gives CASSAGTGGGEQYF.

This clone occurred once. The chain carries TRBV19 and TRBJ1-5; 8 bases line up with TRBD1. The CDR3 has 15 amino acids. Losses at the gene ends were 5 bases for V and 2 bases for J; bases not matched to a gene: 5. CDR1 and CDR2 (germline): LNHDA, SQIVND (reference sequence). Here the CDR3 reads CASSDRGLGNQPQHF. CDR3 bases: TGTGCCAGTAGTGACAGGGGTCTGGGCAATCAGCCCCAGCATTTT.

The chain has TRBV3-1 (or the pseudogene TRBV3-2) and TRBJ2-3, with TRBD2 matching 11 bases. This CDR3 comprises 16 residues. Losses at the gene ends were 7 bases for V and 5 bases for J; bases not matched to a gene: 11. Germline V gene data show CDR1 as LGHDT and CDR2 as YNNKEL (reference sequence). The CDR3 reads CASTQGLAGGGDTQYF. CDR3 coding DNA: TGTGCCAGCACTCAAGGTCTAGCGGGGGGTGGAGATACGCAGTATTTT.

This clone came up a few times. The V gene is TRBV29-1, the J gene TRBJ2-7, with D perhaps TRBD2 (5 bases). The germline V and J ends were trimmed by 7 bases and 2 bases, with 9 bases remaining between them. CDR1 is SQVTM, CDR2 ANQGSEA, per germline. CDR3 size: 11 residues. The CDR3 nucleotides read TGCAGCGGAGGGAATACCTACGAGCAGTACTTC. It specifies CSGGNTYEQYF.

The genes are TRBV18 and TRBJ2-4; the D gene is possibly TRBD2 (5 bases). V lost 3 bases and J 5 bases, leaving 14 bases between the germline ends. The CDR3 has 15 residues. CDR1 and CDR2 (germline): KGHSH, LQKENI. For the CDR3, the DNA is TGTGCCAGCTCACCTGGCCGGGGTCTGGAAAACATTCAGTACTTC. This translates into CASSPGRGLENIQYF.

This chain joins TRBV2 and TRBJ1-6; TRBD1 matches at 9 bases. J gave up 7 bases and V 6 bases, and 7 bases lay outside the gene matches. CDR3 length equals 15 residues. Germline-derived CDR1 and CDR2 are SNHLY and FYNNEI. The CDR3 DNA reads TGTGCCAGCAGAAACTACGGACAGGGGAATTCACCCCTCCACTTT. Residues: CASRNYGQGNSPLHF. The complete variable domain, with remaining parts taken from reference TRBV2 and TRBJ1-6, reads EPEVTQTPSHQVTQMGQEVILRCVPISNHLYFYWYRQILGQKVEFLVSFYNNEISEKSEIFDDQFSVERPDGSNFTLKIRSTKLEDSAMYFCASRNYGQGNSPLHFGNGTRLTVT.

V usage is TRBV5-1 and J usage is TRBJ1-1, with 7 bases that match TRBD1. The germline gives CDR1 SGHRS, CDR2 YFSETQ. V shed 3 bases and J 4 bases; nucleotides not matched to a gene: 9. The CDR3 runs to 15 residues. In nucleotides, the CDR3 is TGCGCCAGCAGCTGGTCCGTACAGGGGAGCACTGAAGCTTTCTTT. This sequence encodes CASSWSVQGSTEAFF.